The clone carrying this T cell receptor (beta chain) was detected only a few times. V was cut by 5 bases and J by 3 bases, with 10 bases left in between. This CDR3 has 12 amino acids. The germline V gene has CDR1 DFQATT and CDR2 SNEGSKA (reference sequence). This record belongs to a study of T cells in Graves' hyperthyroidism and ophthalmopathy. The study left out patients who had uncontrolled infection, other autoimmune disease, pregnancy or lactation. Orbital computed tomography and thyroid ultrasound, together with serum TRAb and thyroxine and clinical symptoms, were used for diagnoses. Amplified TCR beta CDR3 regions came from RNA transcripts. During a first-round RT-PCR of the TCR CDR3, the HTBI primer set was used. TCRdb re-analysed the multiplex PCR reads in MiXCR, keeping a single row per CDR3 protein. The top ten hold under 65% of the sample, which has 210,000 or so distinct CDR3 sequences, 15% to 20% seen once.

The source is a man in his fifties or sixties with Graves' hyperthyroidism. Sequencing was performed on blood. The V gene is TRBV20-1, the J gene TRBJ1-2; D unresolved. CDR3 sequence (DNA): TGCAGTGCTCGGACCAGAGACTATGGCTACACCTTC. Translated, it gives CSARTRDYGYTF.